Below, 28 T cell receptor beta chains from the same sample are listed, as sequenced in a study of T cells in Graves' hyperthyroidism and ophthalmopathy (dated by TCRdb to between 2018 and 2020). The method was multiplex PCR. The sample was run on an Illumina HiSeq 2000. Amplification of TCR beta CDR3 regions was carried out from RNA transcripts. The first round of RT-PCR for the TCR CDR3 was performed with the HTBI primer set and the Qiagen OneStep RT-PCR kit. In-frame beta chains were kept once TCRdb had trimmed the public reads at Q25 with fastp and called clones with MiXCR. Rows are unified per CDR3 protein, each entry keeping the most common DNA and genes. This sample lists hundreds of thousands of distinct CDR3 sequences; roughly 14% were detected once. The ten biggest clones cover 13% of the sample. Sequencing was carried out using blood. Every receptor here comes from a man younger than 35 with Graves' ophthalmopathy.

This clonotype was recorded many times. The CDR3 nucleotides read TGCGCCAGCAGCTCTACAGGGTTCGTGGGGCCCCAGCATTTT. Translation gives CASSSTGFVGPQHF. The V call is TRBV4-1, the J call TRBJ1-5; a weak D match, TRBD1 (6 bases). In germline, CDR1 is MGHRA, CDR2 YSYEKL. This CDR3 is built from 14 residues. The germline V and J ends were trimmed by 5 bases and 9 bases, with 17 bases remaining between them.

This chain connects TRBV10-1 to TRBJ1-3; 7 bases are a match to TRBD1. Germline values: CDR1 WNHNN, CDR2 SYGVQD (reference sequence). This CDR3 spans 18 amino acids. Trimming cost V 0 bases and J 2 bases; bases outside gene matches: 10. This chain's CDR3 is CASSESLYRGAAGNTIYF. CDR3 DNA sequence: TGCGCCAGCAGTGAGTCCCTTTACAGGGGAGCGGCTGGAAACACCATATATTTT.

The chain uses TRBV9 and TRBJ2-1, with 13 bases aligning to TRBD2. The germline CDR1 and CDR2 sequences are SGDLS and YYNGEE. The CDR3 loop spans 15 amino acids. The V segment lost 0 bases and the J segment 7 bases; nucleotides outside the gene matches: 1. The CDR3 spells CASSVGLAGGNEQFF. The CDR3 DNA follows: TGTGCCAGCAGCGTAGGACTAGCGGGAGGAAATGAGCAGTTCTTC.

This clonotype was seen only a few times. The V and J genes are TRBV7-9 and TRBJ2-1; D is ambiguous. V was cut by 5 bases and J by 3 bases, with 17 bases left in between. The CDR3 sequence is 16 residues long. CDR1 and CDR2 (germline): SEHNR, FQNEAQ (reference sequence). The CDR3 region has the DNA TGTGCCAGCAGCCCTCCACTCCAAATCTTCTACAATGAGCAGTTCTTC. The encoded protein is CASSPPLQIFYNEQFF.

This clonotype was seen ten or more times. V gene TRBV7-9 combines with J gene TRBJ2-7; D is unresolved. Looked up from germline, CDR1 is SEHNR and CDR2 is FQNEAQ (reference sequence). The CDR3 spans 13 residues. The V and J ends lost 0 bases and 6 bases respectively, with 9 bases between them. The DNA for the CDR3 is TGTGCCAGCAGCTTAGCCGCTGTGGGCGAGCAGTACTTC. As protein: CASSLAAVGEQYF.

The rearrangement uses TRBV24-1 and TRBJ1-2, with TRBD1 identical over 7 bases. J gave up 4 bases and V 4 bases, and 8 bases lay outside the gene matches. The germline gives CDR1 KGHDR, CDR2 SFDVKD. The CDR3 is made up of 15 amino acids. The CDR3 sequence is CATSDGPGQFYGYTF. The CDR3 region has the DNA TGTGCCACCAGTGACGGCCCGGGACAGTTCTATGGCTACACCTTC.

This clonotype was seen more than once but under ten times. The CDR3 protein is CASSLVINYEQYF. CDR3 sequence (DNA): TGCGCCAGCAGCTTGGTTATTAACTACGAGCAGTACTTC. The V and J genes are TRBV5-1 and TRBJ2-7, with D uncertain. The CDR3 spans 13 residues. Between the trimmed V and J ends, which lost 0 bases and 3 bases, there was a span of 7 bases. Germline V lookup: CDR1 SGHRS, CDR2 YFSETQ.

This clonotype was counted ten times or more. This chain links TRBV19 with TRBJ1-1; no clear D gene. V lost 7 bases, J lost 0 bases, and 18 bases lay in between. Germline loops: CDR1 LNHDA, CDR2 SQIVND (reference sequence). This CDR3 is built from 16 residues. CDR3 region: CASTRRRHVMNTEAFF. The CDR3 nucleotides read TGTGCCAGTACCCGTCGGCGTCACGTCATGAACACTGAAGCTTTCTTT.

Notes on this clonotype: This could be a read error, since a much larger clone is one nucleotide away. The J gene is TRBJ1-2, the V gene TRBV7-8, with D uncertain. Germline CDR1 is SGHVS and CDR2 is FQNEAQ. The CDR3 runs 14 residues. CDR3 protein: CASSSRPGNCGYTF. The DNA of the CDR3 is TGTGCCAGCAGCTCCCGCCCCGGGAACTGTGGCTACACCTTC.

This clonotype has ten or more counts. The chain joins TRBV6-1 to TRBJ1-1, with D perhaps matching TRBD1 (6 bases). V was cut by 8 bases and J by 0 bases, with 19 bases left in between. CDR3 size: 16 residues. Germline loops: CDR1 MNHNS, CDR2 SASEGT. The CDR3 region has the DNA TGTGCCAGCCGAGCCGGGACAAGACCCTTGAACACTGAAGCTTTCTTT. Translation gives CASRAGTRPLNTEAFF.

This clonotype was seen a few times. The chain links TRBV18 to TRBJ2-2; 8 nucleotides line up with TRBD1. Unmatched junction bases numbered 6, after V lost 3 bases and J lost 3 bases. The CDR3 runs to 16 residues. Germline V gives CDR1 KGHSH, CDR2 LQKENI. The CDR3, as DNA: TGTGCCAGCTCACCGGGACAGGCCAGCGACACCGGGGAGCTGTTTTTT. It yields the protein CASSPGQASDTGELFF.

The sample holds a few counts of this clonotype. The CDR3 is CASSQDRSSGSDWQYF. CDR3 nucleotide sequence: TGTGCCAGCAGCCAAGATCGGTCTAGCGGGAGTGATTGGCAGTACTTC. J is TRBJ2-7 and V is TRBV4-2, with 10 bases matching TRBD2. The J segment lost 9 bases and the V segment lost 0 bases, leaving 11 bases of the junction unmatched. CDR3 length equals 16 residues. Germline values: CDR1 LGHNA, CDR2 YNFKEQ.

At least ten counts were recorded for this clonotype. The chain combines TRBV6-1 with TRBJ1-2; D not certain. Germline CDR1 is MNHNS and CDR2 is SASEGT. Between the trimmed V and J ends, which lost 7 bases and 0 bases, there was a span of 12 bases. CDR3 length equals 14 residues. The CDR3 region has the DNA TGTGCCAGCACCATAGAGTCAGCTAACTATGGCTACACCTTC. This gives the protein CASTIESANYGYTF.

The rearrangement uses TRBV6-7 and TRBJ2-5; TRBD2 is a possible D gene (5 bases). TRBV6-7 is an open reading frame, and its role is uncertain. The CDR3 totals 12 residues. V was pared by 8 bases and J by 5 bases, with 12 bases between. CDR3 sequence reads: CASRTHWETQYF. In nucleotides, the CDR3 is TGTGCCAGCCGGACTCACTGGGAGACCCAGTACTTC.

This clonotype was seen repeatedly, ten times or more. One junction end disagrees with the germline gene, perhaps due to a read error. The CDR3 reads CASSLVSGSSYEQYF. CDR3 bases: TGTGCCAGCAGTTTGGTTAGCGGGAGCTCCTACGAGCAGTACTTC. The rearrangement uses TRBV5-1 and TRBJ2-7, with TRBD2 identical over 9 bases. The length of the CDR3 is 15 residues. From germline, CDR1 is SGHRS and CDR2 YFSETQ.

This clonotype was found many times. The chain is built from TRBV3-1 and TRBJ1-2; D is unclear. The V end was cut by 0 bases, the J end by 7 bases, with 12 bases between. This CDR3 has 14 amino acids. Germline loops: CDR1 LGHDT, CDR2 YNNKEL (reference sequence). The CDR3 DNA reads TGTGCCAGCAGCCAAGATCTTAGGAATCCTGGCTACACCTTC. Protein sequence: CASSQDLRNPGYTF.

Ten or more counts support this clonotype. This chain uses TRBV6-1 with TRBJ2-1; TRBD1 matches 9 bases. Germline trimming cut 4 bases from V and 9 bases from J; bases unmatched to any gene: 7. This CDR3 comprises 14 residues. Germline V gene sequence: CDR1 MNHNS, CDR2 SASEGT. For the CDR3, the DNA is TGTGCCAGCAGTGGGACAGGGGCGAGCACTGAGCAGTTCTTC. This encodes CASSGTGASTEQFF.

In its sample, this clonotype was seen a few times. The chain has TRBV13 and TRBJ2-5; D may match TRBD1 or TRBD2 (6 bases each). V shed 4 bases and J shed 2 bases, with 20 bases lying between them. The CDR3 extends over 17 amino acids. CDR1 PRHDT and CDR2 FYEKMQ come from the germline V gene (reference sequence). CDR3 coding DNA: TGTGCCAGCAGCTCGTTGGGGGGCAGCCCCGGGCAAGAGACCCAGTACTTC. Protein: CASSSLGGSPGQETQYF. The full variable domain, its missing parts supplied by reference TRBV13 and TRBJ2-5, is AAGVIQSPRHLIKEKRETATLKCYPIPRHDTVYWYQQGPGQDPQFLISFYEKMQSDKGSIPDRFSAQQFSDYHSELNMSSLELGDSALYFCASSSLGGSPGQETQYFGPGTRLLVL.

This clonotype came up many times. CDR3 nucleotides: TGTGCCAGCAGCTCCGGGACCAGCAATCAGCCCCAGCATTTT. Translated, it gives CASSSGTSNQPQHF. The rearrangement links TRBV7-9 to TRBJ1-5, with D possibly TRBD1 on 5 matching bases. There are 14 residues in the CDR3. V dropped 4 bases and J dropped 1 base, with 8 bases sitting between them. Germline lookup yields CDR1 SEHNR and CDR2 FQNEAQ (reference sequence). Full variable domain (rest looked up from reference TRBV7-9 and TRBJ1-5): DTGVSQNPRHKITKRGQNVTFRCDPISEHNRLYWYRQTLGQGPEFLTYFQNEAQLEKSRLLSDRFSAERPKGSFSTLEIQRTEQGDSAMYLCASSSGTSNQPQHFGDGTRLSIL.

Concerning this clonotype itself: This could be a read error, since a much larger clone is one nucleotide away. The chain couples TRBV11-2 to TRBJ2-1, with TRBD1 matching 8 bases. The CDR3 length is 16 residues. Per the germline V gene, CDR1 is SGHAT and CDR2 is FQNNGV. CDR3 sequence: CACSLDQGAAYNEQFF. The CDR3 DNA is TGTGCCTGCAGCTTAGATCAGGGGGCGGCCTACAATGAGCAGTTCTTC.

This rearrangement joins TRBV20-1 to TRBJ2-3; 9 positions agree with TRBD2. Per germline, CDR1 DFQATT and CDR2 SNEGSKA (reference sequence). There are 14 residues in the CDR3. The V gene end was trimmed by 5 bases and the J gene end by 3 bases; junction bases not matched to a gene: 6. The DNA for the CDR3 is TGCAGTGCTCCCCCCAGCGGGAGGACAGATACGCAGTATTTT. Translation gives CSAPPSGRTDTQYF.

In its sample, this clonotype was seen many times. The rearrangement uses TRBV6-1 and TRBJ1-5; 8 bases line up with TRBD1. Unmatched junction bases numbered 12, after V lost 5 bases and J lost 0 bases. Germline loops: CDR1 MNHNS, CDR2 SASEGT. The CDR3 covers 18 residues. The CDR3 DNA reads TGTGCCAGCAGTTTCGAACAGGGGGGTATCTATAGCAATCAGCCCCAGCATTTT. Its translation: CASSFEQGGIYSNQPQHF.

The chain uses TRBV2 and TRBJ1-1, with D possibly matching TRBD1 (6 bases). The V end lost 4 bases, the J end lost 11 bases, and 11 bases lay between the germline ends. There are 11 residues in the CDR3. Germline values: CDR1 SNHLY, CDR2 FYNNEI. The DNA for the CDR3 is TGTGCCAGCAGTGGGGAAGGGGGTGCTTTCTTT. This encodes CASSGEGGAFF.

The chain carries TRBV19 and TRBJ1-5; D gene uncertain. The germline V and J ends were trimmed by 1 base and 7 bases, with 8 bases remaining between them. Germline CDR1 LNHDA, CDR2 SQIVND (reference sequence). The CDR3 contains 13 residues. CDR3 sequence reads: CASSIVLGQPQHF. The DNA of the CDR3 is TGTGCCAGTAGTATAGTATTGGGCCAGCCCCAGCATTTT.

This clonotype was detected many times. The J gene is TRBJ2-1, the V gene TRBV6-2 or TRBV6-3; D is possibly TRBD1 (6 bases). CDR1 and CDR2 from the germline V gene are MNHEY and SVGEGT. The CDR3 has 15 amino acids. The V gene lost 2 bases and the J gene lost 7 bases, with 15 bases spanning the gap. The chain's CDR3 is CASSYPSLRGNEQFF. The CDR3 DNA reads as TGTGCCAGCAGTTACCCTAGCCTTAGGGGGAATGAGCAGTTCTTC.

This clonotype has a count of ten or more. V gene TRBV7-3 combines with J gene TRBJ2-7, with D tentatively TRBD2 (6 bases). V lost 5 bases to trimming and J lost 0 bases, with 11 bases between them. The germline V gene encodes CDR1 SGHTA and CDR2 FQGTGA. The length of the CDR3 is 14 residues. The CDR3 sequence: CASSLSGDSYEQYF. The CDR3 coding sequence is TGTGCCAGCAGCCTTAGCGGAGACTCCTACGAGCAGTACTTC. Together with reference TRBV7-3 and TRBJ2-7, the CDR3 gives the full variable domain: GAGVSQTPSNKVTEKGKYVELRCDPISGHTALYWYRQSLGQGPEFLIYFQGTGAADDSGLPNDRFFAVRPEGSVSTLKIQRTERGDSAVYLCASSLSGDSYEQYFGPGTRLTVT.

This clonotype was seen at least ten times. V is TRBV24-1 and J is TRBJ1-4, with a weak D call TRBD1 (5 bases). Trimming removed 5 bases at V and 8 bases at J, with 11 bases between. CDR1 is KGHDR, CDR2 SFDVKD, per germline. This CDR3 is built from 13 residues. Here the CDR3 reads CATSAWAGEKLFF. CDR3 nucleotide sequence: TGTGCCACCAGTGCGTGGGCAGGGGAAAAACTGTTTTTT.

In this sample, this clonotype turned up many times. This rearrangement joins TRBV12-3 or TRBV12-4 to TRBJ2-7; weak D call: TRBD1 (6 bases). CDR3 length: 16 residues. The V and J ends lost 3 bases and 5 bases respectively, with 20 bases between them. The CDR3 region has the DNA TGTGCCAGCAGTTTTCTCCTCGTGACAGGAAACGACGAGCAGTACTTC. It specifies CASSFLLVTGNDEQYF.